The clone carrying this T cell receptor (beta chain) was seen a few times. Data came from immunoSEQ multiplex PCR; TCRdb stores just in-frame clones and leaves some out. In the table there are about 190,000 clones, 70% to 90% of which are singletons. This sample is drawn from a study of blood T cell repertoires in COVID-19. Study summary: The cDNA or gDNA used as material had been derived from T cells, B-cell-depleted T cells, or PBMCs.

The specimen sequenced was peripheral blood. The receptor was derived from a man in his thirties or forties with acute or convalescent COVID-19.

The CDR3 here is CASSTGGLYYGYTF. For the CDR3, the DNA is TGTGCCAGTTCCACAGGGGGCTTATACTATGGCTACACCTTC. This rearrangement joins TRBV28 to TRBJ1-2, with 9 bases that match TRBD1. Germline V gene lookup returns CDR1 MDHEN and CDR2 SYDVKM. After removal of 9 bases from V and 3 bases from J, the junction contained 8 bases not matched to a gene. The CDR3 loop spans 14 amino acids.